This TCR beta chain derives from a study of shared clonotypes between healthy human individuals. The wider study: Three plates were used per donor for CD4 naive, three for CD4 memory, two for CD8 naive and one for CD8 memory. Regarding the study as a whole: For naive CD4 cells, 4.5% to 6.5% of clonotypes were shared across a handful of donors. It was only blood that was sampled, and tissue repertoires likely differ.

Germline V gene lookup returns CDR1 MDHEN and CDR2 SYDVKM. V gave up 3 bases and J gave up 0 bases, with 18 bases separating them. The CDR3 is 18 amino acids. Some 30,000 T cell genomes, or approximately 0.2 ug DNA, went into the sorted-subset replicate PCRs. Data came from immunoSEQ multiplex PCR; TCRdb stores just in-frame clones and leaves some out. The sample shows roughly 2.5 million clones, around nine tenths of them seen only once. Points on this clone: Antigen specificity is unknown.

The receptor comes from a man younger than 35 in good health. Sequencing was carried out using naive CD4+ T cells sorted from blood. Subset here: CD45RA+ positively selected. The chain employs TRBV28 and TRBJ1-5; D perhaps matches TRBD1 (5 bases). The CDR3 DNA reads as TGTGCCAGCAGTTTTCGGAGGGGAGTGGGGTATAGCAATCAGCCCCAGCATTTT. Amino acid sequence: CASSFRRGVGYSNQPQHF.